The 16 T cell receptor beta chains below come from one sample, sequenced in a study of CD8 T cells in Susac syndrome. The RNA, about 0.5 to 1 ug, was put through reverse transcription using random hexamers. TCRdb itself ran the immunoSEQ multiplex PCR reads through MiXCR, one entry per CDR3 protein. This sample has approximately 150,000 distinct CDR3 sequences, with 95% found just once. Material for sequencing was CD4+ T cells from PBMCs. The receptors derive from a human donor with Susac syndrome.

The gene calls are TRBV6-4 and TRBJ2-3; 11 positions match TRBD2. CDR1 is MRHNA, CDR2 SNTAGT, per germline. Trimming removed 4 bases from V and 3 bases from J; junction bases left unmatched: 0. CDR3 length: 14 residues. The CDR3 DNA reads TGTGCCAGCAGTGGGACTAGCGGGACAGATACGCAGTATTTT. Amino acids: CASSGTSGTDTQYF.

The chain recombines TRBV18 with TRBJ2-7; maybe TRBD2 (6 bases). Germline-derived CDR1 and CDR2 are KGHSH and LQKENI. CDR3 size: 13 residues. V lost 4 bases, J lost 2 bases, and 9 bases lay in between. The CDR3 region has the DNA TGTGCCAGCTCACTCGGAGGGCCCTACGAGCAGTACTTC. Amino acids: CASSLGGPYEQYF.

This chain uses TRBV20-1 with TRBJ1-4; tentatively, D is TRBD1 (6 bases). In germline, CDR1 is DFQATT, CDR2 SNEGSKA (reference sequence). V was cut by 6 bases and J by 6 bases, with 17 bases left in between. The CDR3 spans 14 residues. The CDR3 DNA is TGCAGTGCAAGTCACGACAGGAATTATGAAAAACTGTTTTTT. It translates to CSASHDRNYEKLFF.

The gene calls are TRBV29-1 and TRBJ1-1; a possible D gene is TRBD1 (6 bases). CDR1 is SQVTM, CDR2 ANQGSEA, per germline. CDR3 size: 11 residues. Trimming pared 6 bases from V and 8 bases from J, leaving 13 bases between. DNA of the CDR3: TGCAGCGTCGGGGGGCGGATGGAAGCTTTCTTT. This translates into CSVGGRMEAFF.

In its sample, this clonotype was seen once. The CDR3 sequence is CASSPLRDLMNTEAFF. As DNA, the CDR3 is TGTGCCAGCAGCCCTCTCAGGGACCTAATGAACACTGAAGCTTTCTTT. The chain is built from TRBV11-2 and TRBJ1-1, with D possibly TRBD1 on 5 matching bases. The CDR3 sequence is 16 residues long. CDR1 SGHAT and CDR2 FQNNGV come from the germline V gene. Trimming left V 5 bases short and J 0 bases short, with 16 bases between. The variable domain in full, with the rest retrieved from reference TRBV11-2 and TRBJ1-1, is EAGVAQSPRYKIIEKRQSVAFWCNPISGHATLYWYQQILGQGPKLLIQFQNNGVVDDSQLPKDRFSAERLKGVDSTLKIQPAKLEDSAVYLCASSPLRDLMNTEAFFGQGTRLTVV.

The chain uses TRBV18 and TRBJ2-5, with 8 bases matching TRBD1. Per germline, CDR1 KGHSH and CDR2 LQKENI. The CDR3 length is 14 residues. The V segment lost 3 bases and the J segment 5 bases; nucleotides outside the gene matches: 5. For the CDR3, the DNA is TGTGCCAGCTCACCGCGCAGGGGGCTGGAGACCCAGTACTTC. Translating it yields CASSPRRGLETQYF.

The gene calls are TRBV4-1 and TRBJ2-1; 8 bases map to TRBD1. Per germline, CDR1 MGHRA and CDR2 YSYEKL. This CDR3 region has 16 residues. With V trimmed by 1 base and J by 8 bases, 10 bases remained unmatched. The CDR3 sequence: CASSQVGAGGFYEQFF. The CDR3 DNA reads TGCGCCAGCAGCCAAGTTGGGGCAGGGGGCTTTTATGAGCAGTTCTTC.

V and J are TRBV29-1 and TRBJ2-1, with 8 bases fitting TRBD2. The V segment lost 6 bases and the J segment 2 bases; nucleotides outside the gene matches: 9. Germline V gene data show CDR1 as SQVTM and CDR2 as ANQGSEA. The CDR3 covers 15 residues. CDR3 nucleotides: TGCAGCGTCCTGAGGGCTAGCGGGCCCTACAATGAGCAGTTCTTC. Amino acids: CSVLRASGPYNEQFF.

This clonotype was seen just once. This chain links TRBV5-4 with TRBJ1-2, with D unclear. In germline, CDR1 is SGHNT, CDR2 YYREEE (reference sequence). The CDR3 runs 14 residues. The V end lost 4 bases, the J end lost 0 bases, and 10 bases lay between the germline ends. This chain's CDR3 is CASSPLVANYGYTF. In nucleotides, the CDR3 is TGTGCCAGCAGCCCCCTTGTGGCTAACTATGGCTACACCTTC.

The chain has TRBV9 and TRBJ2-3; TRBD1 agrees at 7 bases. Germline V gene data show CDR1 as SGDLS and CDR2 as YYNGEE. Unmatched junction bases numbered 9, after V lost 5 bases and J lost 3 bases. The CDR3 spans 15 residues. CDR3: CASSTAGTETDTQYF. Written as DNA, the CDR3 is TGTGCCAGCAGTACCGCCGGGACAGAGACAGATACGCAGTATTTT.

The chain combines TRBV29-1 with TRBJ2-5; 8 nucleotides line up with TRBD2. With V trimmed by 2 bases and J by 6 bases, 5 bases remained unmatched. The germline V gene encodes CDR1 SQVTM and CDR2 ANQGSEA. The CDR3 loop spans 13 amino acids. CDR3 protein: CSVELRSGKTQYF. In nucleotides, the CDR3 is TGCAGCGTTGAACTCCGTAGCGGGAAGACCCAGTACTTC.

The chain has TRBV29-1 and TRBJ1-2; D ambiguous. Germline CDR1 SQVTM, CDR2 ANQGSEA. Trimming stripped 4 bases from V and 2 bases from J, with 14 bases between. The CDR3 loop spans 14 amino acids. The CDR3 protein is CSVGVAPSNYGYTF. The CDR3 region has the DNA TGCAGCGTTGGAGTGGCTCCTTCCAACTATGGCTACACCTTC.

The chain carries TRBV4-1 and TRBJ2-5; the match to TRBD2 covers 8 bases. The V segment lost 1 base and the J segment 2 bases; nucleotides outside the gene matches: 6. The length of the CDR3 is 16 residues. CDR1 is MGHRA and CDR2 is YSYEKL in the germline V gene. Here the CDR3 DNA reads TGCGCCAGCAGCCAAGTCGGCGGGGGGCTACAAGAGACCCAGTACTTC. Amino acids: CASSQVGGGLQETQYF.

The chain employs TRBV28 and TRBJ2-7, with a tentative D call TRBD2 (5 bases). There are 16 residues in the CDR3. V lost 3 bases and J lost 0, with 15 bases in between. The germline V gene encodes CDR1 MDHEN and CDR2 SYDVKM. CDR3 sequence (DNA): TGTGCCAGCAGTTTGAGCTTCGGGGTGGGCTCCTACGAGCAGTACTTC. Translated, it gives CASSLSFGVGSYEQYF.

The chain carries TRBV20-1 and TRBJ2-3; D possibly corresponds to TRBD1 (5 bases). Germline V gene lookup returns CDR1 DFQATT and CDR2 SNEGSKA (reference sequence). The V gene lost 4 bases and the J gene lost 0 bases, with 14 bases spanning the gap. The CDR3 runs 15 residues. The CDR3 bases are TGCAGTGCTATTTTAGGGGTAATAAGCACAGATACGCAGTATTTT. Translating gives CSAILGVISTDTQYF.

The gene calls are TRBV28 and TRBJ2-7; TRBD1 matches at 9 bases. The germline V gene has CDR1 MDHEN and CDR2 SYDVKM. V shed 6 bases and J 3 bases; nucleotides not matched to a gene: 9. There are 15 residues in the CDR3. The CDR3 nucleotides are TGTGCCAGCAGACCCACAGGGGGCGGAGGCTACGAGCAGTACTTC. Its protein is CASRPTGGGGYEQYF.